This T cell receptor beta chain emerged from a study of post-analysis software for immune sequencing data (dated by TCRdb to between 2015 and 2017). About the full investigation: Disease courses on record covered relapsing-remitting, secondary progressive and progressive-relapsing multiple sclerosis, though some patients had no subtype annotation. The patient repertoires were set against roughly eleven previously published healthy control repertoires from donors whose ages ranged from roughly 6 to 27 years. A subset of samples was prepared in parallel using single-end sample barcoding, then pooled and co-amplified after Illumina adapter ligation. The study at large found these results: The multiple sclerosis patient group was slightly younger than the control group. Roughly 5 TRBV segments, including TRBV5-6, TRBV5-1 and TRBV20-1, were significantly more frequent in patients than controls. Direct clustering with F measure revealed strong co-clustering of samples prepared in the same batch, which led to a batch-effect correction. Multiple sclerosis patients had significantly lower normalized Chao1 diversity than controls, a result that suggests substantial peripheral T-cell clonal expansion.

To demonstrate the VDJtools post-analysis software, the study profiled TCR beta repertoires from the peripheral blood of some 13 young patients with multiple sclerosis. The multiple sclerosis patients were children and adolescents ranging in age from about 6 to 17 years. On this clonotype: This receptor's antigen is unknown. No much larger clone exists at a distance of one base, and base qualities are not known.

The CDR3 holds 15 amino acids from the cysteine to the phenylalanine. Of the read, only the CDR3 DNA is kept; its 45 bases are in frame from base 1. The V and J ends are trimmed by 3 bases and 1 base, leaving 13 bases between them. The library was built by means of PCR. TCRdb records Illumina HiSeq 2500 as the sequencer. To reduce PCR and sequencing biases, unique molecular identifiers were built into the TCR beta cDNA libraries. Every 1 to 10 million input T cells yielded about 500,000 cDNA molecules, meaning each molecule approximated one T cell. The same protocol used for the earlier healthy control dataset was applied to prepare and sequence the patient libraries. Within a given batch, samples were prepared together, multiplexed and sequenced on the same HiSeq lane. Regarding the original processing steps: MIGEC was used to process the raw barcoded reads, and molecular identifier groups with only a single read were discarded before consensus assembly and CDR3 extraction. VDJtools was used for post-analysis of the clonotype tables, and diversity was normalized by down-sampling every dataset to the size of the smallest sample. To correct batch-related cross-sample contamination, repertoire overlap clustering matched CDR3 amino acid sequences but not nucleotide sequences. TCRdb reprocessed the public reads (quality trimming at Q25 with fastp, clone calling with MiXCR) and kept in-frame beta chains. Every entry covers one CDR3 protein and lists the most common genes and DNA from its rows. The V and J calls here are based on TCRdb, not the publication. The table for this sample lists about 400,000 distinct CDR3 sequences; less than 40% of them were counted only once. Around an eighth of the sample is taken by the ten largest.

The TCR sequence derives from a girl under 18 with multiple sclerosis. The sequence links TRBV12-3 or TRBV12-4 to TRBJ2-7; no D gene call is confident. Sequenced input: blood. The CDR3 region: CASSFLPQVSYEQYF. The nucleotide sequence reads TGTGCCAGCAGTTTCCTCCCCCAGGTATCCTACGAGCAGTACTTC.